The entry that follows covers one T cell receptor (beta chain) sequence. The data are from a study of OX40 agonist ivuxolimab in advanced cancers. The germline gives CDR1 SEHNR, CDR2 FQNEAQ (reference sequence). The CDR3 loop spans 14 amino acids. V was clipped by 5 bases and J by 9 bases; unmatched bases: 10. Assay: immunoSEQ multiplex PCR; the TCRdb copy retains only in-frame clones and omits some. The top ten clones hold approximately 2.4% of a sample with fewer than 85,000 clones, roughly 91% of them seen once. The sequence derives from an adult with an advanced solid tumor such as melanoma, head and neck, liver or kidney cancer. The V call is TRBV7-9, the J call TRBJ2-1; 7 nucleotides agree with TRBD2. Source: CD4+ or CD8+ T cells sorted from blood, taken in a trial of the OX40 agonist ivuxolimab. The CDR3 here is CASSVAGVAFEQFF. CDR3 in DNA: TGTGCCAGCAGCGTCGCGGGGGTAGCGTTTGAGCAGTTCTTC. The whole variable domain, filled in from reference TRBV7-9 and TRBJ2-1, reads DTGVSQNPRHKITKRGQNVTFRCDPISEHNRLYWYRQTLGQGPEFLTYFQNEAQLEKSRLLSDRFSAERPKGSFSTLEIQRTEQGDSAMYLCASSVAGVAFEQFFGPGTRLTVL.